The source of this T cell receptor beta chain is a study of beta chain features in type 1 diabetes. Findings and caveats of the study: Type 1 diabetes patients showed a moderate but significant shortening of TCRB CDR3s in all four CD4+ subsets. Insertions at VDJ junctions were less frequent in type 1 diabetes patients. These patients also deleted more nucleotides at the same junctions. The naive, central memory and Treg TCRB repertoires of patients appeared to be more similar to one another than those of healthy donors.

The sequenced template was cDNA made from the entire isolated RNA. Method: immunoSEQ multiplex PCR; TCRdb's copy keeps in-frame clones and lacks some. The table includes around 180,000 clones, about 13% detected once. This clone showed up just a few times. Antigen: not known. Germline V gene sequence: CDR1 SGHRS, CDR2 YFSETQ. This CDR3 is built from 14 residues. The ends were cut back, 3 bases at V and 4 bases at J, with 11 bases in the middle. The sample was central memory CD4+ T cells from blood. This sequence was found in a woman aged 18-35 years in good health. V is TRBV5-1 and J is TRBJ1-5, with D uncertain. CDR3 coding DNA: TGCGCCAGCAGCTCCGGAGGGCCTAATCAGCCCCAGCATTTT. Translation gives CASSSGGPNQPQHF.